The clone carrying this T cell receptor beta chain was detected only a few times. What it binds is not known. This CDR3 is built from 13 residues. Trimming removed 7 bases from V and 2 bases from J; junction bases left unmatched: 4. Germline lookup yields CDR1 MNHNS and CDR2 SASEGT. The source of the sample is a study of vaccination and CD4 T cells after COVID-19. Overall study context: Median time from COVID diagnosis to post-COVID sampling was 101 days (35 to 161).

An Oncomine TCR Beta short-read assay was used to sequence the DNA from cultured CD4+ T cells. TCRdb independently ran MiXCR on the PCR reads; one entry per CDR3 protein. The sample records thousands of distinct CDR3 sequences, roughly 36% being singletons. Findings and caveats of the study: A nonsignificant rise from roughly 22 to 38 was seen in the median number of SARS-CoV-2-reactive clonotypes.

Described treatment: approximately 11-day PBMC culture with coronavirus spike peptide pools or control peptides (ViraFEST assay). CD4+ T lymphocytes from the unexposed donor were collected before the COVID-19 pandemic (2011-2018). The V gene is TRBV6-1, the J gene TRBJ2-7; 8 bases are shared with TRBD2. The sample taken for sequencing was CD4+ T cells from blood, cultured in vitro. The source is a human donor in good health. The CDR3 reads CASTVAGTYEQYF. The CDR3 DNA reads as TGTGCCAGCACCGTAGCGGGAACCTACGAGCAGTACTTC.